A selection of T cell receptor beta chains follows, all from one sample in a study of T cell repertoires in cytomegalovirus infection. These receptors have no identified antigens. TCRdb re-called the reads through MiXCR, storing one row per CDR3 protein. The sample shows under 850,000 distinct CDR3 sequences, roughly 33% of them seen only once. Source: cultured PBMCs, taken from culture after CMV antigen stimulation. All receptors come from a human donor in good health (CMV status not recorded). Some clones in this sample may be carry-over from other donors' samples. Both conserved end residues are part of each CDR3. The D gene is left open where the match is weak. Rows give clone size only sometimes, using once, few, many, or a class for an expanded clone.

d_call: .
clone_size: .
j_call: TRBJ1-5
v_call: TRBV4-3
cdr3_aa: CASSQGKTMDWQDQPQHF
cdr3_nt: TGCGCCAGCAGCCAAGGAAAGACCATGGACTGGCAGGACCAGCCCCAGCATTTT

d_call: TRBD1
clone_size: .
j_call: TRBJ1-6
v_call: TRBV28
cdr3_aa: CASSIIPGTGKSPLHF
cdr3_nt: TGTGCCAGCAGTATAATCCCCGGGACAGGGAAGTCACCCCTCCACTTT

d_call: .
clone_size: .
j_call: TRBJ2-3
v_call: TRBV4-1
cdr3_aa: CASSQVGTHTDTQYF
cdr3_nt: TGCGCCAGCAGCCAAGTGGGGACGCACACAGATACGCAGTATTTT

d_call: TRBD2
clone_size: many
j_call: TRBJ2-1
v_call: TRBV19
cdr3_aa: CASSTRPLAGGGNEQFF
cdr3_nt: TGTGCCAGTAGTACCCGCCCCCTAGCGGGAGGTGGAAATGAGCAGTTCTTC

d_call: TRBD2
clone_size: .
j_call: TRBJ2-1
v_call: TRBV20-1
cdr3_aa: CSATDRGPGTSAYNEQFF
cdr3_nt: TGCAGTGCCACCGACAGGGGACCCGGGACTAGCGCCTACAATGAGCAGTTCTTC

d_call: TRBD2
clone_size: .
j_call: TRBJ2-7
v_call: TRBV9
cdr3_aa: CASSVTSGAGEQYF
cdr3_nt: TGTGCCAGCAGCGTTACTAGCGGGGCTGGCGAGCAGTACTTC

d_call: TRBD1
clone_size: .
j_call: TRBJ1-6
v_call: TRBV5-4
cdr3_aa: CASSSRQGATYNSPLHF
cdr3_nt: TGTGCCAGCAGCTCGAGACAGGGTGCCACCTATAATTCACCCCTCCACTTT

d_call: .
clone_size: .
j_call: TRBJ2-7
v_call: TRBV4-1
cdr3_aa: CASSQVVLGEQYF
cdr3_nt: TGCGCCAGCAGCCAGGTGGTTCTTGGCGAGCAGTACTTC

d_call: .
clone_size: .
j_call: TRBJ2-7
v_call: TRBV5-6
cdr3_aa: CASSLGGADTYEQYF
cdr3_nt: TGTGCCAGCAGCCTGGGGGGGGCGGATACCTACGAGCAGTACTTC

d_call: .
clone_size: many
j_call: TRBJ1-5
v_call: TRBV7-2
cdr3_aa: CASSKRDNYQPQHF
cdr3_nt: TGTGCCAGCAGCAAACGGGACAACTATCAGCCCCAGCATTTT